This is a list of T cell receptor beta chains from one sample in a study of T cell repertoires in cytomegalovirus infection. TCRdb fed the reads into MiXCR, producing one record per CDR3 protein. The data contain some 400,000 distinct CDR3 sequences, 15% to 20% of them singletons. Sequencing was performed on PBMCs. These receptors all stem from a human donor in good health (CMV status not recorded). Some clones in this sample may be carry-over from other donors' samples. CDR3s include the opening cysteine and the closing phenylalanine or tryptophan. D genes are given only for firm matches. Not every row has a clone size; where given, it reads once, few, many or a size class.

many	.	TRBV7-2	TRBJ2-4	TGTGCCAGCAGCTTACGGGGGGCCCTTAACATTCAGTACTTC	CASSLRGALNIQYF
many	TRBD1	TRBV19	TRBJ2-7	TGTGCCAGTAGCGATCCGACAGGGGTCTACGAGCAGTACTTC	CASSDPTGVYEQYF
.	TRBD2	TRBV28	TRBJ2-1	TGTGCCAGCAGCCGGCTCTTAGCGGGGGGATACAATGAGCAGTTCTTC	CASSRLLAGGYNEQFF
few	.	TRBV7-2	TRBJ1-1	TGTGCCAGCACCCCAGGGACCATGAACACTGAAGCTTTCTTT	CASTPGTMNTEAFF
many	.	TRBV11-2	TRBJ1-3	TGTGCCAGCAGCGCCCCTTGGGCAACAGGGTCTGGAAACACCATATATTTT	CASSAPWATGSGNTIYF
many	.	TRBV6-2/TRBV6-3	TRBJ2-7	TGTGCCAGCAGTTACGTCGCGGAAGCCTCCTACGAGCAGTACTTC	CASSYVAEASYEQYF
.	TRBD2	TRBV2	TRBJ2-5	TGTGCCAGCAGTGAAGGATCCGGCCCGGGAGGGACCCAGTACTTC	CASSEGSGPGGTQYF
few	.	TRBV19	TRBJ1-1	TGTGCCAGTACAGGAACAGAAATGAACACTGAAGCTTTCTTT	CASTGTEMNTEAFF
.	TRBD1	TRBV12-3/TRBV12-4	TRBJ2-5	TGTGCCAGCAGTAGGGACAGAAAAGAGACCCAGTACTTC	CASSRDRKETQYF
.	TRBD2	TRBV5-6	TRBJ2-5	TGTGCCAGCAGCTATACTAGCGCAGAGACCCAGTACTTC	CASSYTSAETQYF
.	TRBD2	TRBV20-1	TRBJ2-7	TGCAGTGCTCAACTAGCGGGGGGGGGGGCCTACGAGCAGTACTTC	CSAQLAGGGAYEQYF
few	.	TRBV19	TRBJ1-5	TGTGCCAGTAGGCCCCTTTCGGTGAGCAATCAGCCCCAGCATTTT	CASRPLSVSNQPQHF
few	.	TRBV7-2	TRBJ1-2	TGTGCCAGCAGCAAGGAGGCGTCAACCCCGTATGGCTACACCTTC	CASSKEASTPYGYTF
.	.	TRBV20-1	TRBJ1-3	TGCAGTGCCCAGAGGATCTCTGGAAACACCATATATTTT	CSAQRISGNTIYF
few	TRBD1	TRBV20-1	TRBJ2-5	TGCAGTGCTAGCCCGGGACAGGGGGCTTTCGAGACCCAGTACTTC	CSASPGQGAFETQYF
.	TRBD2	TRBV28	TRBJ2-3	TGTGCCAGCTTTGCCAGCGGGGGAATCACAGATACGCAGTATTTT	CASFASGGITDTQYF
.	.	TRBV7-9	TRBJ2-7	TGTGCCAGCAGCCCGACCGGTACCTCCTACGAGCAGTACTTC	CASSPTGTSYEQYF
.	.	TRBV15	TRBJ1-5	TGTGCCACCGGACGCGATAGCAATCAGCCCCAGCATTTT	CATGRDSNQPQHF
.	TRBD2	TRBV10-3	TRBJ2-2	TGTGCCACCGCACGTACTAGCGGGGACACCGGGGAGCTGTTTTTT	CATARTSGDTGELFF
few	.	TRBV20-1	TRBJ1-2	TGCAGTGCTAGTAGACAGGTCGACAACTATGGCTACACCTTC	CSASRQVDNYGYTF
many	TRBD1	TRBV7-2	TRBJ1-2	TGTGCCAGCAGCTTGGACAGGGGGCGTGGCTACACCTTC	CASSLDRGRGYTF
few	.	TRBV6-1	TRBJ1-2	TGTGCCAGCAGTGAAGTTGCGGGGGTCTATGGCTACACCTTC	CASSEVAGVYGYTF
few	.	TRBV10-3	TRBJ2-7	TGTGCCATCAGTGAATTGGGCCTCCCCGAGCAGTACTTC	CAISELGLPEQYF
.	TRBD2	TRBV2	TRBJ2-3	TGTGCCAGCAAAATGGAGACTAGCGGAGATACGCAGTATTTT	CASKMETSGDTQYF
few	.	TRBV28	TRBJ1-1	TGTGCCAGCAGGGGCCCCAGGGAACTGGTGGCTGAAGCTTTCTTT	CASRGPRELVAEAFF
many	.	TRBV7-2	TRBJ2-7	TGTGCCAGCAGCTTCGGTCCCCTGACCTACGAGCAGTACTTC	CASSFGPLTYEQYF